This T cell receptor (beta chain) came from a study of OX40 agonist ivuxolimab in advanced cancers. Study in general: The group had a mean age of about 60 years, ranged from about 20 to 79, and was 80% to 90% male. General study points: More expanded clones were found, on average, in CD8+ than in CD4+ T cells.

Comments on this clone: The antigen is not known.

The data were produced by immunoSEQ multiplex PCR, yet TCRdb's version contains in-frame clones alone and is incomplete. The sample lists about 55,000 clones; around 88% were seen once. The sequencing here drew on CD4+ or CD8+ T cells sorted from blood, taken in a trial of the OX40 agonist ivuxolimab. The receptor's source is an adult with an advanced solid tumor such as melanoma, head and neck, liver or kidney cancer.

For the CDR3, the DNA is TGTGCCTCCTCCCCGGGACAGGGTTTCGCCGGGGAGCTGTTTTTT. Translation gives CASSPGQGFAGELFF. This sequence joins TRBV6-6 and TRBJ2-2, with 9 bases fitting TRBD1. The CDR3 has 15 residues. The germline gives CDR1 MNHNY, CDR2 SVGAGI (reference sequence). The V segment lost 11 bases and the J segment 6 bases; nucleotides outside the gene matches: 13.